This T cell receptor (beta chain) stems from a study of shared clonotypes between healthy human individuals. As for the study in general: Each donor contributed plates that comprised three CD4 naive, three CD4 memory, two CD8 naive and one CD8 memory. Notes on the study in general: The four-donor shared clonotypes exceeded non-shared clonotypes in generation probability, with non-shared ones scoring lower.

Only a few counts were recorded for this clone. Its antigen is currently unknown. A single base separates this from a much larger clone, so it may be a read error. This same CDR3 is encoded by further DNA sequences in the sample. Authors' methods: ImmunoSEQ supplied junction-only sequences lacking quality scores, so filtering was different. The table came from immunoSEQ multiplex PCR; TCRdb's copy has only in-frame clones and leaves some out. Clone size and V and J calls were adopted from that table, with D and trimming inferred from the DNA. The data show 950,000 to 1,100,000 clones, about 84% seen once. The germline V and J ends were trimmed by 0 bases and 0 bases, with 6 bases remaining between them. Per germline, CDR1 SGHRS and CDR2 YFSETQ. There are 14 residues in the CDR3.

The rearrangement joins TRBV5-1 to TRBJ1-1; D unresolved. The TCR was taken from a man younger than 35 in good health. Some clones in this sample may be carry-over from other donors' samples. Material: memory CD4+ T cells from PBMCs. Noted subset: CD45RA-negative fraction. The CDR3 spells CASSLGQMNTEAFF. For the CDR3, the DNA is TGCGCCAGCAGCTTGGGGCAGATGAACACTGAAGCTTTCTTT.